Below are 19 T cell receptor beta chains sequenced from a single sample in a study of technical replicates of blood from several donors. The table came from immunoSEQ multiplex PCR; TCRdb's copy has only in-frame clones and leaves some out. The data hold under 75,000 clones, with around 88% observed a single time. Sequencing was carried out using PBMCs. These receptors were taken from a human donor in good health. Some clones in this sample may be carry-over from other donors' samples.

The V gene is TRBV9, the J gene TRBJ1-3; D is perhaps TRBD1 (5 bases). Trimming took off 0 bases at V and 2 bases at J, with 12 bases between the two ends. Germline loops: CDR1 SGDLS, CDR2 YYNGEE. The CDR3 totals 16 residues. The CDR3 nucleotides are TGTGCCAGCAGCGTAGATTCAGGGAAGACTGGAAACACCATATATTTT. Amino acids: CASSVDSGKTGNTIYF.

CDR3 region: CAWSDGTGQRGKQFF. CDR3 DNA sequence: TGTGCCTGGAGTGACGGGACAGGGCAGAGGGGTAAGCAGTTCTTC. The chain carries TRBV30 and TRBJ2-1; 9 nucleotides agree with TRBD1. CDR3 length: 15 residues. V shed 1 base and J 11 bases; nucleotides not matched to a gene: 12. The V gene's germline CDR1 is GTSNPN and CDR2 SVGIG (reference sequence).

CDR3 DNA: TGTGCCAGCAGAGGCGGGGGACTAGCGGGTTCCCGGGGAGAGACCCAGTACTTC. It specifies CASRGGGLAGSRGETQYF. This chain links TRBV25-1 with TRBJ2-5; 12 nucleotides match TRBD2. CDR1 is MGHDK, CDR2 SYGVNS, per germline. This CDR3 has 18 amino acids. The J segment lost 4 bases and the V segment lost 6 bases, leaving 15 bases of the junction unmatched.

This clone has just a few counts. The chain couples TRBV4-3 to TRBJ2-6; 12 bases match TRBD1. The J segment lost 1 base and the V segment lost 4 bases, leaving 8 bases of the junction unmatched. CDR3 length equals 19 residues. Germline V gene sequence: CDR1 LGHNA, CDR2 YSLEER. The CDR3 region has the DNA TGCGCCAGCAGCCCAAGGGACAGGGGGCCTTTGTCTGGGGCCAACGTCCTGACTTTC. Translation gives CASSPRDRGPLSGANVLTF.

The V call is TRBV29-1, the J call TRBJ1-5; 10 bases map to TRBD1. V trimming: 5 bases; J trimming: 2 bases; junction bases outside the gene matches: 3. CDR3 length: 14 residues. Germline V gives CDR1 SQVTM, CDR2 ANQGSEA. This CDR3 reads CSVQGTGGNQPQHF. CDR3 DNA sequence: TGCAGCGTTCAGGGGACAGGGGGCAATCAGCCCCAGCATTTT.

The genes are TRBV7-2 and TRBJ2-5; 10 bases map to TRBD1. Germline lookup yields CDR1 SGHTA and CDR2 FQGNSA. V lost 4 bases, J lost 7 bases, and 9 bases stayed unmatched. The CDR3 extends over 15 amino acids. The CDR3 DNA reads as TGTGCCAGCAGCTCCCGGGACAGGGGCGCCGGGACCCAGTACTTC. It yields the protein CASSSRDRGAGTQYF. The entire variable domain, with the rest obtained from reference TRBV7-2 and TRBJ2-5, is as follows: GAGVSQSPSNKVTEKGKDVELRCDPISGHTALYWYRQSLGQGLEFLIYFQGNSAPDKSGLPSDRFSAERTGGSVSTLTIQRTQQEDSAVYLCASSSRDRGAGTQYFGPGTRLLVL.

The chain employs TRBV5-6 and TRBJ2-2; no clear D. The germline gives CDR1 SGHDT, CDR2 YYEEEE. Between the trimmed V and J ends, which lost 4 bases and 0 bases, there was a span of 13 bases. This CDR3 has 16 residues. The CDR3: CASSLVGSANTGELFF. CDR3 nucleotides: TGTGCCAGCAGCCTTGTCGGGTCGGCGAACACCGGGGAGCTGTTTTTT.

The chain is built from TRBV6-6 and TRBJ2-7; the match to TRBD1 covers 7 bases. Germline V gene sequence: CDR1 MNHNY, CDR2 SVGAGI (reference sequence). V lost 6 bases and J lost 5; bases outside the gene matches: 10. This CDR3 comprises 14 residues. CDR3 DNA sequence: TGTGCCAGCAGCCCCAGTAAGGGGGCCCACGAGCAGTACTTC. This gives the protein CASSPSKGAHEQYF.

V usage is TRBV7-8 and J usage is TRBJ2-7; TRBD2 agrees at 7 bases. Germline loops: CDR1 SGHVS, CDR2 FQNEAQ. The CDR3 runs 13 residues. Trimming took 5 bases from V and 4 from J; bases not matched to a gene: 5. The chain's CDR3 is CASSGLGGYEQYF. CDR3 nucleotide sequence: TGTGCCAGCAGCGGCCTCGGGGGGTACGAGCAGTACTTC.

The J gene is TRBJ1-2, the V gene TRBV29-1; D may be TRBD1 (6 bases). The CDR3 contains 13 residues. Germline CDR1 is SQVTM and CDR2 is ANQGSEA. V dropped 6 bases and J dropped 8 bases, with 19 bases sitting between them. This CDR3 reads CSVQQGTSNGYTF. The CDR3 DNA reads TGCAGCGTGCAACAGGGTACCTCTAACGGCTACACCTTC. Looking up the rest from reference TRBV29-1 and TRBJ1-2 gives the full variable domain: SAVISQKPSRDICQRGTSLTIQCQVDSQVTMMFWYRQQPGQSLTLIATANQGSEATYESGFVIDKFPISRPNLTFSTLTVSNMSPEDSSIYLCSVQQGTSNGYTFGSGTRLTVV.

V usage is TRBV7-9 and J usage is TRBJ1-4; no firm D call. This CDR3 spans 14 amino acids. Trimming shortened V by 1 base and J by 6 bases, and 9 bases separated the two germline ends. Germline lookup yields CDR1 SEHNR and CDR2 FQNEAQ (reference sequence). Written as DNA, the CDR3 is TGTGCCAGCAGCTTAGAGGCCCGGGATGAAAAACTGTTTTTT. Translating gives CASSLEARDEKLFF.

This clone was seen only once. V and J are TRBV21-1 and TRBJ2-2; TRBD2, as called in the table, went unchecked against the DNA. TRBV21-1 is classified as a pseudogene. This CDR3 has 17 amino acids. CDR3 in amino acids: CASSKEGSGRLSGELFF. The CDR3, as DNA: TGTGCCAGCAGCAAAGAGGGTAGCGGGCGGTTGTCCGGGGAGCTGTTTTTT.

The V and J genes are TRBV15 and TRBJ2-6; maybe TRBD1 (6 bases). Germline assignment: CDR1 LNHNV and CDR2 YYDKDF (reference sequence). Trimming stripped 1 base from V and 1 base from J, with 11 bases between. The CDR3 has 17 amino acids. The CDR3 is CATSRGNRDSGANVLTF. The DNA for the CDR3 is TGTGCCACCAGCAGAGGAAACAGGGATTCTGGGGCCAACGTCCTGACTTTC.

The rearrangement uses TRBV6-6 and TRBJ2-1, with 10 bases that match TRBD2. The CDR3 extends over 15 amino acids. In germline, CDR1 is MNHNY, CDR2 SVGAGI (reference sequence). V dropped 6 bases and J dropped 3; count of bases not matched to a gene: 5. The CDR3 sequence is CASRPPSGGYNEQFF. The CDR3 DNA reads TGTGCCAGCAGACCTCCTAGCGGGGGCTACAATGAGCAGTTCTTC.

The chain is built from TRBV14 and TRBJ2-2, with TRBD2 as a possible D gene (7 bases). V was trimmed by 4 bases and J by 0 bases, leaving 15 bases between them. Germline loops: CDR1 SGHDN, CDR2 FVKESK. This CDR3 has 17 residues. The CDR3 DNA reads TGTGCCAGCAGCCCTCTAGGCGGGGGCGCGAACACCGGGGAGCTGTTTTTT. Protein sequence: CASSPLGGGANTGELFF.

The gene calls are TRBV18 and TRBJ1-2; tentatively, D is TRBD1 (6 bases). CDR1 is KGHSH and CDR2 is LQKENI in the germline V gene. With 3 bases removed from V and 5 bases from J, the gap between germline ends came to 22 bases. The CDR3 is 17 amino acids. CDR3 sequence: CASSPQPSGGLAYGYTF. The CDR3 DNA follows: TGTGCCAGCTCACCGCAGCCTTCTGGGGGCCTGGCATATGGCTACACCTTC.

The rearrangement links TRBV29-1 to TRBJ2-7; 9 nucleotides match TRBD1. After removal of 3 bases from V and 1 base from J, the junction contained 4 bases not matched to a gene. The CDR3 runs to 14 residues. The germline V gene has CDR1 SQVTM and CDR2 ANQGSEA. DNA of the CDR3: TGCAGCGTTGAGGGGACAGGGAAGTCCTACGAGCAGTACTTC. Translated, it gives CSVEGTGKSYEQYF.

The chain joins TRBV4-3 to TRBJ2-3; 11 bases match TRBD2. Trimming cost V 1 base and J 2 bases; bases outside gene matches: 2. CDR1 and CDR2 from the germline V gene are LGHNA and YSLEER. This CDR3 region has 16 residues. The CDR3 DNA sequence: TGCGCCAGCAGCCAAGTGACTAGCGGGACCACAGATACGCAGTATTTT. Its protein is CASSQVTSGTTDTQYF.

DNA for the CDR3: TGTGCCAGCAGTTGGGGACAGCCACTTAACTATGGCTACACCTTC. Translation gives CASSWGQPLNYGYTF. This chain joins TRBV27 and TRBJ1-2; TRBD1 matches 7 bases. The V gene end was trimmed by 4 bases and the J gene end by 1 base; junction bases not matched to a gene: 6. The germline V gene has CDR1 MNHEY and CDR2 SMNVEV (reference sequence). The CDR3 has 15 amino acids.